This T cell receptor (beta chain) was identified in a study of blood T cell repertoires in COVID-19. Per germline, CDR1 SGHRS and CDR2 YFSETQ. V shed 2 bases and J shed 2 bases, with 12 bases lying between them. The CDR3 runs 15 residues. How the authors handled the data: From reference gene primer amplification, estimates of nucleated cell counts were derived. Sequencing used immunoSEQ multiplex PCR; TCRdb keeps in-frame clones, though not all of them. The V and J calls and the clone size are those of that table, but D and trimming were determined from the DNA. Among fewer than 60,000 clones, 70% to 80% were seen once, and the ten largest hold 25%.

The J gene is TRBJ2-3, the V gene TRBV5-1; the D gene is possibly TRBD2 (6 bases). Sequencing was performed on peripheral blood. The clonotype was recovered from a man in his sixties or seventies with acute or convalescent COVID-19. The CDR3 loop is CASSFAGPPTDTQYF. DNA for the CDR3: TGCGCCAGCAGCTTCGCGGGGCCACCCACAGATACGCAGTATTTT.